These T cell receptor beta chains were read from a single sample in a study of a mutant IDH1 vaccine in newly diagnosed glioma. No cognate antigen is known for these TCRs. Produced via immunoSEQ multiplex PCR; TCRdb's table is partial and in-frame only. The sample consists of under 150,000 clones, almost 90% of them appearing once. The specimen was PBMCs, collected from a glioma patient whose treatment included an IDH1 peptide vaccine. Every receptor here comes from a woman aged 45-65 years with glioma. The CDR3 runs from the conserved cysteine through the conserved F or W. D genes are given only for firm matches. Size values are once, few and many counts, or a class for expanded clones, and some rows have none.

cdr3_nt,cdr3_aa,j_call,clone_size,d_call,v_call
TGTGCCAGCAGCAACCTACGCTCTGGGGCCAACGTCCTGACTTTC,CASSNLRSGANVLTF,TRBJ2-6,-,-,TRBV5-6
TGCAGCGTTATCCGGGACTCCACAGATACGCAGTATTTT,CSVIRDSTDTQYF,TRBJ2-3,-,-,TRBV29-1
TGTGCCAGCAGTGAATCGGCGGCAGCTACTGGGGCCAACGTCCTGACTTTC,CASSESAAATGANVLTF,TRBJ2-6,-,-,TRBV6-1
TGTGCCAGCAGTTACTCCGGGGTTACTAGCACAGATACGCAGTATTTT,CASSYSGVTSTDTQYF,TRBJ2-3,-,-,TRBV6-5
TGTGCCAGTAGTACCGGGATGAGGTCACCCCTCCACTTT,CASSTGMRSPLHF,TRBJ1-6,-,-,TRBV19
TGTGCCAGCAGCGAGTACCAGGGTGGCACAGATACGCAGTATTTT,CASSEYQGGTDTQYF,TRBJ2-3,-,-,TRBV9
TGTGCCAGCAGCTCAATGGCCGGACACTACTATGGCTACACCTTC,CASSSMAGHYYGYTF,TRBJ1-2,-,-,TRBV7-9
TGCGCCAGCAGCCCCTACGCGGGGCCAGCTAACTATGGCTACACCTTC,CASSPYAGPANYGYTF,TRBJ1-2,-,-,TRBV4-1
TGTGCCACCTCGGGACATAGCAATCAGCCCCAGCATTTT,CATSGHSNQPQHF,TRBJ1-5,few,-,TRBV10-3
TGTGCCAGCAGCTTAGATACGCAGTATTTT,CASSLDTQYF,TRBJ2-3,-,-,TRBV11-2
TGTGCCAGCAGTTTACAGGGCGGGAGGGGCTACGAGCAGTACTTC,CASSLQGGRGYEQYF,TRBJ2-7,-,TRBD2,TRBV27
TGTGCCAGCAGTTTACACGGGTCAGGGGAAAAACTGTTTTTT,CASSLHGSGEKLFF,TRBJ1-4,-,-,TRBV27
TGTGCCAGCTCACCGGGGGGCCTCCAAGAGACCCAGTACTTC,CASSPGGLQETQYF,TRBJ2-5,-,-,TRBV5-4
TGTGCTAGTGGTTTTAGGCGCGAGCAGTACTTC,CASGFRREQYF,TRBJ2-7,-,-,TRBV12-5
TGTGCTAGTGGTTTGGGGGACATCTACAATGAGCAGTTCTTC,CASGLGDIYNEQFF,TRBJ2-1,once,-,TRBV12-5
TGCGCCAGCAGCTTGGGGGCAGACACTGAAGCTTTCTTT,CASSLGADTEAFF,TRBJ1-1,-,-,TRBV5-1
TGCGCCAGCAGCTTGGAACAGGCATACAATGAGCAGTTCTTC,CASSLEQAYNEQFF,TRBJ2-1,-,-,TRBV5-1
TGTGCCAGCAGTCCCACAGGGGCGAACACTGAAGCTTTCTTT,CASSPTGANTEAFF,TRBJ1-1,-,TRBD1,TRBV28
TGTGCCAGCAGACTCGACCTGAACACTGAAGCTTTCTTT,CASRLDLNTEAFF,TRBJ1-1,-,-,TRBV5-5
TGTGCCAGCTGGCCGGGACAGGGGGCAGGGCAGTACTTC,CASWPGQGAGQYF,TRBJ2-7,-,TRBD1,TRBV2
TGTGCCAGCACCCTAGGCGATCTCCGGGACAGGCCTGGAAACACCATATATTTT,CASTLGDLRDRPGNTIYF,TRBJ1-3,once,TRBD1,TRBV7-9
TGTGCCAGCAGTCATTACGGGACACCTAATGAAAAACTGTTTTTT,CASSHYGTPNEKLFF,TRBJ1-4,-,-,TRBV6-6
TGCGCCAGCAGCCCGTCTCGTAGTAGAGAATATGGCTACACCTTC,CASSPSRSREYGYTF,TRBJ1-2,once,-,TRBV4-1
TGTGCCTGGAGTTCTCAAACAGGGGGGTTCACTGAAGCTTTCTTT,CAWSSQTGGFTEAFF,TRBJ1-1,-,TRBD1,TRBV30
TGTGCCAGCGCGGAGAGGGTGGCAGATACGCAGTATTTT,CASAERVADTQYF,TRBJ2-3,-,-,TRBV13
TGTGCCAGCAGCCCAGACTGGAACTATGGCTACACCTTC,CASSPDWNYGYTF,TRBJ1-2,-,-,TRBV5-5
TGCGCCAGCCGGGACGGGACACCGAACACCGGGGAGCTGTTTTTT,CASRDGTPNTGELFF,TRBJ2-2,-,-,TRBV5-1
TGTGCCATCAGTGGCGCCCCCCCCGGCTCTGGGGCCAACGTCCTGACTTTC,CAISGAPPGSGANVLTF,TRBJ2-6,-,-,TRBV10-3
TGTGCCAGCAGCTTAGCGCATTACGAGCAGTACTTC,CASSLAHYEQYF,TRBJ2-7,once,-,TRBV7-9
TGTGCCACCAGCGAGGATAGGGGGAGACAGTACTTC,CATSEDRGRQYF,TRBJ2-5,-,-,TRBV15
TGCGCCAGCAGTGGGCGATCAGCCAAAAACATTCAGTACTTC,CASSGRSAKNIQYF,TRBJ2-4,-,-,TRBV10-2
TGCGCCAGCAGCGGGACAGGGGGCACAGATACGCAGTATTTT,CASSGTGGTDTQYF,TRBJ2-3,-,TRBD1,TRBV5-1
TGTGCCTGGAGTTTGGGGAGGGTAGTGTACGAGCAGTACTTC,CAWSLGRVVYEQYF,TRBJ2-7,-,TRBD2,TRBV30
TGTGCCAGTCGGGGACAGGGTATTACTGAAGCTTTCTTT,CASRGQGITEAFF,TRBJ1-1,-,TRBD1,TRBV6-1
TGTGCCAGCAGTCCCGTTGGAAGGCCCGAAGCTTTCTTT,CASSPVGRPEAFF,TRBJ1-1,-,-,TRBV25-1
TGTGCCAGCAGTCCAATCGCGGGACCTGGGTACAATGAGCAGTTCTTC,CASSPIAGPGYNEQFF,TRBJ2-1,-,-,TRBV11-2
TGCAGCGTTGAAGGGGGATCTACTAATGAAAAACTGTTTTTT,CSVEGGSTNEKLFF,TRBJ1-4,-,-,TRBV29-1
TGTGCCAGCAGTTACTGGGGGGACAGGGGAGACGAGCAGTACTTC,CASSYWGDRGDEQYF,TRBJ2-7,once,TRBD1,TRBV6-6
TGTGCCAGCAGTTCGGACAGGGACTACGAGCAGTACTTC,CASSSDRDYEQYF,TRBJ2-7,-,TRBD1,TRBV2
TGTGCCAGCAGCTTTGATAGGCTTAACACTGAAGCTTTCTTT,CASSFDRLNTEAFF,TRBJ1-1,-,-,TRBV7-9
TGTGCCAGCGAAGGACATCTCACAAGGAGCTCCTACGAGCAGTACTTC,CASEGHLTRSSYEQYF,TRBJ2-7,-,-,TRBV2
TGCGCCAGCACTCTGGGACTAGCGGCTAGCTCCTACAATGAGCAGTTCTTC,CASTLGLAASSYNEQFF,TRBJ2-1,-,TRBD2,TRBV5-1
TGTGCCAGCACCCGGACAGGGGAAGAGACCCAGTACTTC,CASTRTGEETQYF,TRBJ2-5,-,TRBD1,TRBV5-4
TGTGCCAGTTCAGGGGGGGTCGGGGAGCTGTTTTTT,CASSGGVGELFF,TRBJ2-2,-,-,TRBV25-1
TGCGCCAGCAGCCACCCCGGGGGGGCGAACACTGAAGCTTTCTTT,CASSHPGGANTEAFF,TRBJ1-1,-,-,TRBV4-1
TGTGCCAGCAGCTCCGGGACACTGGGCACCGGGGAGCTGTTTTTT,CASSSGTLGTGELFF,TRBJ2-2,-,-,TRBV5-4
TGTGCCAGCAGTTTATTGGGACTAGCGGGGGACAATGAGCAGTTCTTC,CASSLLGLAGDNEQFF,TRBJ2-1,-,TRBD2,TRBV27
TGTGCCAGCAGCTTAGAGGGACACCAAGAGACCCAGTACTTC,CASSLEGHQETQYF,TRBJ2-5,-,-,TRBV7-9
TGTGCCAGCAGCACGGACAGCGACAATGAGCAGTTCTTC,CASSTDSDNEQFF,TRBJ2-1,-,-,TRBV28
TGTGCCAGCAGCGTTGGACAGGCCAGCTCCTACGAGCAGTACTTC,CASSVGQASSYEQYF,TRBJ2-7,-,TRBD1,TRBV9
TGCGCCAGCAGTAGGGGCAGTGATAATGAAAAACTGTTTTTT,CASSRGSDNEKLFF,TRBJ1-4,-,-,TRBV5-1
TGTGCCAGTAGTATAATTGCGGGAGGGGGGAATGAGCAGTTCTTC,CASSIIAGGGNEQFF,TRBJ2-1,-,TRBD2,TRBV19
TGCAGCGTTGACGAGACTAGCGGGTCCTACAATGAGCAGTTCTTC,CSVDETSGSYNEQFF,TRBJ2-1,-,TRBD2,TRBV29-1
TGTGCCAGCAGCCCTCCCGGGACAGGGGTCTCACCCCTCCACTTT,CASSPPGTGVSPLHF,TRBJ1-6,once,TRBD1,TRBV7-9
TGTGCCAGCAGCGCCCCAGAGAACACTGAAGCTTTCTTT,CASSAPENTEAFF,TRBJ1-1,-,-,TRBV7-9
TGCAGCGTCAGACTCCTCTACGCGAACACCGGGGAGCTGTTTTTT,CSVRLLYANTGELFF,TRBJ2-2,-,-,TRBV29-1
TGTGCCAGCAGCTTGGGGTTGAACACTGAAGCTTTCTTT,CASSLGLNTEAFF,TRBJ1-1,-,-,TRBV5-8
TGTGCCAGCAGCCTTCGACAGGGGGACTATGGCTACACCTTC,CASSLRQGDYGYTF,TRBJ1-2,-,TRBD1,TRBV5-4
TGTGCCAGCAGCCCCGCCCAGGGGCGGCAGTTCTTC,CASSPAQGRQFF,TRBJ2-1,-,-,TRBV7-3
TGTGCCAGCAGAGTCATGAACACTGAAGCTTTCTTT,CASRVMNTEAFF,TRBJ1-1,-,-,TRBV7-2